The 31 T cell receptor beta chains in this list originate from one sample, sequenced in a study of OX40 agonist ivuxolimab in advanced cancers. TCRdb keeps only in-frame clones here, not all; method: immunoSEQ multiplex PCR. The sample holds tens of thousands of clones, 80% to 95% seen once. The material was CD4+ or CD8+ T cells sorted from blood, obtained in a trial of the OX40 agonist ivuxolimab. The source of these receptors is an adult with an advanced solid tumor such as melanoma, head and neck, liver or kidney cancer.

The chain is built from TRBV10-2 and TRBJ2-1; 8 positions match TRBD2. CDR3 length: 15 residues. CDR1 WSHSY and CDR2 SAAADI come from the germline V gene. The V gene end was trimmed by 3 bases and the J gene end by 4 bases; junction bases not matched to a gene: 5. The CDR3 DNA reads as TGCGCCAGCAGTGAAGTGGTAGCGGGATACAATGAGCAGTTCTTC. Protein: CASSEVVAGYNEQFF.

V is TRBV7-2 and J is TRBJ1-2; a possible D gene is TRBD1 (6 bases). V lost 4 bases and J lost 5, with 17 bases in between. The CDR3 is made up of 15 amino acids. CDR1 and CDR2 from the germline V gene are SGHTA and FQGNSA. The DNA of the CDR3 is TGTGCCAGCAGCTCCCGGGAGGTCACAGGGTATGGCTACACCTTC. Translated, it gives CASSSREVTGYGYTF.

The V and J genes are TRBV6-5 and TRBJ2-7; TRBD2 aligns across 9 bases. The germline V gene has CDR1 MNHEY and CDR2 SVGAGI. Germline trimming cut 0 bases from V and 1 base from J; bases unmatched to any gene: 4. This CDR3 has 16 residues. The chain's CDR3 is CASSYSGGRASYEQYF. The CDR3 bases are TGTGCCAGCAGTTACTCGGGCGGGAGGGCATCCTACGAGCAGTACTTC.

This chain joins TRBV5-1 and TRBJ2-7, with 7 bases fitting TRBD2. Germline V gene data show CDR1 as SGHRS and CDR2 as YFSETQ. There are 14 residues in the CDR3. The V gene end was trimmed by 4 bases and the J gene end by 2 bases; junction bases not matched to a gene: 6. CDR3 protein: CASSPGLGPYEQYF. The CDR3 DNA is TGCGCCAGCAGCCCCGGACTAGGACCCTACGAGCAGTACTTC.

This sequence joins TRBV5-4 and TRBJ2-7; 7 nucleotides match TRBD2. The CDR3 length is 16 residues. CDR1 and CDR2 from the germline V gene are SGHNT and YYREEE (reference sequence). V was pared by 0 bases and J by 0 bases, with 6 bases of the junction left unmatched. The CDR3 nucleotides are TGTGCCAGCAGCTTGGGATCTGGACTAGACTCCTACGAGCAGTACTTC. It is translated as CASSLGSGLDSYEQYF.

This chain links TRBV19 with TRBJ2-2; 13 bases are shared with TRBD2. Losses at the gene ends were 5 bases for V and 0 bases for J; bases not matched to a gene: 9. Germline CDR1 LNHDA, CDR2 SQIVND (reference sequence). This CDR3 spans 19 amino acids. CDR3 residues: CASSRRGLAGSANTGELFF. CDR3 coding DNA: TGTGCCAGTAGTCGTAGGGGACTAGCGGGATCCGCGAACACCGGGGAGCTGTTTTTT.

This clone appeared a single time. V and J are TRBV5-6 and TRBJ2-7; D is possibly TRBD2 (6 bases). The germline V and J ends were trimmed by 3 bases and 5 bases, with 6 bases remaining between them. The CDR3 extends over 11 amino acids. Germline values: CDR1 SGHDT, CDR2 YYEEEE. The CDR3 sequence: CASSWEDEQYF. The CDR3 DNA follows: TGTGCCAGCAGCTGGGAGGACGAGCAGTACTTC.

The chain recombines TRBV6-1 with TRBJ2-4; no firm D call. The V end lost 4 bases, the J end lost 4 bases, and 11 bases lay between the germline ends. Germline loops: CDR1 MNHNS, CDR2 SASEGT. The CDR3 loop spans 14 amino acids. As DNA, the CDR3 is TGTGCCAGCAGTGCAACAGAATTAAAAAACATTCAGTACTTC. It specifies CASSATELKNIQYF.

V is TRBV19 and J is TRBJ1-1; D possibly corresponds to TRBD1 (6 bases). Per the germline V gene, CDR1 is LNHDA and CDR2 is SQIVND (reference sequence). This CDR3 has 16 residues. The ends were cut back, 5 bases at V and 4 bases at J, with 20 bases in the middle. Written as DNA, the CDR3 is TGTGCCAGTAGTTCCTCCGGGACACCTGGGACCACTGAAGCTTTCTTT. As protein: CASSSSGTPGTTEAFF.

This chain links TRBV7-2 with TRBJ1-3; D is perhaps TRBD1 (5 bases). Germline CDR1 reads SGHTA; CDR2 reads FQGNSA. CDR3 length equals 16 residues. V lost 4 bases, J lost 0 bases, and 13 bases lay in between. DNA for the CDR3: TGTGCCAGCAGCTACGGGGGAGCTGTCTCTGGAAACACCATATATTTT. Translated, it gives CASSYGGAVSGNTIYF.

The V and J genes are TRBV2 and TRBJ2-1; the D gene is possibly TRBD1 (7 bases). This CDR3 is built from 15 residues. From germline, CDR1 is SNHLY and CDR2 FYNNEI. Trimming shortened V by 1 base and J by 8 bases, and 15 bases separated the two germline ends. The chain's CDR3 is CASSEEEGAGHEQFF. In nucleotides, the CDR3 is TGTGCCAGCAGTGAAGAGGAGGGGGCTGGCCATGAGCAGTTCTTC.

The CDR3 region has the DNA TGTGCCAGCAGTTTTAGACAGGGGGAGATCTATGGCTACACCTTC. Its protein product is CASSFRQGEIYGYTF. The rearrangement links TRBV27 to TRBJ1-2, with 9 nucleotides matching TRBD1. Losses at the gene ends were 3 bases for V and 4 bases for J; bases not matched to a gene: 6. CDR1 is MNHEY and CDR2 is SMNVEV in the germline V gene (reference sequence). The CDR3 contains 15 residues.

The chain uses TRBV11-1 and TRBJ2-3; D is undetermined. V gave up 3 bases and J gave up 0 bases, with 7 bases separating them. Germline V gene lookup returns CDR1 SGHAT and CDR2 FQDESV (reference sequence). The CDR3 extends over 14 amino acids. CDR3 sequence reads: CASSFWVSTDTQYF. For the CDR3, the DNA is TGTGCCAGCAGCTTCTGGGTCAGCACAGATACGCAGTATTTT.

This sequence joins TRBV19 and TRBJ1-2; 7 bases fit TRBD1. The ends lost 5 bases at V and 2 bases at J; junction bases unmatched: 8. Germline V gene sequence: CDR1 LNHDA, CDR2 SQIVND (reference sequence). The CDR3 is made up of 15 amino acids. CDR3 coding DNA: TGTGCCAGTAGTTACCGGGACAGAAAAAACTATGGCTACACCTTC. It is translated as CASSYRDRKNYGYTF.

J is TRBJ2-3 and V is TRBV27, with D perhaps TRBD1 (6 bases). This CDR3 comprises 11 residues. Trimming removed 2 bases at V and 10 bases at J, with 7 bases between. Per germline, CDR1 MNHEY and CDR2 SMNVEV (reference sequence). The CDR3 loop is CASSLGGAQYF. The CDR3 DNA is TGTGCCAGCAGTTTAGGGGGCGCGCAGTATTTT.

The chain recombines TRBV7-8 with TRBJ1-2, with D possibly matching TRBD1 (6 bases). The germline V gene encodes CDR1 SGHVS and CDR2 FQNEAQ. This CDR3 spans 13 amino acids. The V end lost 7 bases, the J end lost 1 base, and 10 bases lay between the germline ends. The CDR3 coding sequence is TGTGCCAGCACCCAAGGGGGTAACTATGGCTACACCTTC. Residues: CASTQGGNYGYTF. Together with reference TRBV7-8 and TRBJ1-2, the CDR3 gives the full variable domain: GAGVSQSPRYKVAKRGQDVALRCDPISGHVSLFWYQQALGQGPEFLTYFQNEAQLDKSGLPSDRFFAERPEGSVSTLKIQRTQQEDSAVYLCASTQGGNYGYTFGSGTRLTVV.

V gene TRBV6-5 combines with J gene TRBJ2-5, with D perhaps assigned TRBD1 or TRBD2 (5 bases each). The J call may be incorrect, as the DNA end agrees better with TRBJ2-7. This CDR3 comprises 14 residues. Per the germline V gene, CDR1 is MNHEY and CDR2 is SVGAGI. Here the CDR3 DNA reads TGTGCCAGCAGTAAAACCGGGACGAGCTACGAGCAGTACTTC. Its protein product is CASSKTGTSYEQYF.

The rearrangement links TRBV7-6 to TRBJ2-7, with 12 bases fitting TRBD1. CDR3 length: 14 amino acids. With 7 bases clipped from V and 7 bases from J, the junction kept 8 bases outside the gene matches. The germline V gene has CDR1 SGHVS and CDR2 FNYEAQ. The CDR3 reads CASIPGTGGGEQYF. The CDR3 nucleotides are TGTGCCAGCATACCCGGGACAGGGGGCGGGGAGCAGTACTTC.

The rearrangement links TRBV11-3 to TRBJ2-5; 13 bases match TRBD2. V lost 5 bases to trimming and J lost 2 bases; unmatched junction nucleotides: 5. This CDR3 comprises 16 residues. In germline, CDR1 is SGHNT, CDR2 YENEEA. CDR3 amino acids: CASSQGLAGSQETQYF. As DNA, the CDR3 is TGTGCCAGCAGCCAGGGACTAGCGGGATCTCAAGAGACCCAGTACTTC.

The sample holds one count of this clone. The chain is built from TRBV5-1 and TRBJ2-5; the match to TRBD2 covers 10 bases. CDR3 length: 15 amino acids. With V trimmed by 3 bases and J by 2 bases, 4 bases remained unmatched. Germline loops: CDR1 SGHRS, CDR2 YFSETQ. The CDR3 bases are TGCGCCAGCAGCTCGTATAGCGGGGGGCAAGAGACCCAGTACTTC. Amino acids: CASSSYSGGQETQYF.

The chain has TRBV30 and TRBJ2-7; no definite D call. The V gene's germline CDR1 is GTSNPN and CDR2 SVGIG (reference sequence). Trimming stripped 1 base from V and 1 base from J, with 8 bases between. The CDR3 is made up of 13 amino acids. The CDR3 coding sequence is TGTGCCTGGAGTGGACCTCTATCCTACGAGCAGTACTTC. Residues: CAWSGPLSYEQYF.

V is TRBV9 and J is TRBJ2-4, with D maybe TRBD1 (6 bases). The V gene's germline CDR1 is SGDLS and CDR2 YYNGEE. The germline V and J ends were trimmed by 2 bases and 5 bases, with 14 bases remaining between them. This CDR3 is 15 amino acids long. This CDR3 reads CASSVQGHGENIQYF. CDR3 DNA sequence: TGTGCCAGCAGCGTTCAGGGGCACGGGGAAAACATTCAGTACTTC.

The J gene is TRBJ1-6, the V gene TRBV6-5; tentatively, D is TRBD1 (5 bases). Trimming left V 3 bases short and J 6 bases short, with 9 bases between. This CDR3 is 14 amino acids long. Germline CDR1 reads MNHEY; CDR2 reads SVGAGI. The CDR3 sequence is CASSYGHVNSPLHF. The DNA for the CDR3 is TGTGCCAGCAGTTATGGACACGTTAATTCACCCCTCCACTTT.

This clone was counted a single time. The rearrangement joins TRBV27 to TRBJ1-1; maybe TRBD1 (5 bases). The germline CDR1 and CDR2 sequences are MNHEY and SMNVEV (reference sequence). The CDR3 spans 15 residues. V lost 7 bases and J 0 bases, leaving 15 bases between the germline ends. The CDR3 is CASTAGERMNTEAFF. DNA of the CDR3: TGTGCCAGCACTGCGGGGGAGAGAATGAACACTGAAGCTTTCTTT.

This clone was seen a handful of times. The chain employs TRBV9 and TRBJ1-1; TRBD1 matches at 8 bases. With V trimmed by 3 bases and J by 13 bases, 17 bases remained unmatched. This CDR3 region has 15 residues. Looked up from germline, CDR1 is SGDLS and CDR2 is YYNGEE. The CDR3 nucleotides are TGTGCCAGCAGCGAAAACCACAGGGGGTACGTGGGTGGTTTCTTT. This translates into CASSENHRGYVGGFF.

This chain connects TRBV9 to TRBJ2-1; 12 bases are a match to TRBD2. With 4 bases clipped from V and 0 bases from J, the junction kept 11 bases outside the gene matches. The CDR3 length is 19 residues. Germline V gene sequence: CDR1 SGDLS, CDR2 YYNGEE. CDR3 amino acids: CASSPSALAGGSSYNEQFF. In DNA form, the CDR3 reads TGTGCCAGCAGCCCCTCTGCACTAGCGGGAGGTAGCTCCTACAATGAGCAGTTCTTC.

The sample holds one count of this clone. The chain recombines TRBV5-5 with TRBJ2-7, with 13 bases that match TRBD2. V gave up 5 bases and J gave up 3 bases; unmatched junction bases: 8. Germline assignment: CDR1 SGHKS and CDR2 YYEKEE (reference sequence). CDR3 length: 16 residues. This CDR3 is CASSPGTSGTIYEQYF. The CDR3 DNA is TGTGCCAGCAGTCCCGGGACTAGCGGGACCATCTACGAGCAGTACTTC. The whole variable domain, remainder taken from reference TRBV5-5 and TRBJ2-7, is DAGVTQSPTHLIKTRGQQVTLRCSPISGHKSVSWYQQVLGQGPQFIFQYYEKEERGRGNFPDRFSARQFPNYSSELNVNALLLGDSALYLCASSPGTSGTIYEQYFGPGTRLTVT.

The chain couples TRBV20-1 to TRBJ2-1; D is uncertain. V lost 6 bases and J 9 bases, leaving 9 bases between the germline ends. Germline values: CDR1 DFQATT, CDR2 SNEGSKA (reference sequence). The CDR3 runs to 10 residues. The CDR3 DNA is TGCAGTGCCGGTGGCGGTGAGCAGTTCTTC. Translated, it gives CSAGGGEQFF.

The J gene is TRBJ2-3, the V gene TRBV28; a possible D gene is TRBD2 (5 bases). Germline assignment: CDR1 MDHEN and CDR2 SYDVKM. V lost 5 bases to trimming and J lost 1 base, with 16 bases between them. CDR3 size: 16 residues. This CDR3 is CASSPPPGSGTDTQYF. CDR3 DNA: TGTGCCAGCAGTCCCCCCCCGGGGAGCGGCACAGATACGCAGTATTTT.

J is TRBJ2-6 and V is TRBV18; possible D gene TRBD2, 6 bases. Per the germline V gene, CDR1 is KGHSH and CDR2 is LQKENI. The CDR3 length is 16 residues. With 3 bases removed from V and 4 bases from J, the gap between germline ends came to 13 bases. The CDR3 DNA follows: TGTGCCAGCTCACCGAGACTAGTTCCAGGGGCCAACGTCCTGACTTTC. Translating it yields CASSPRLVPGANVLTF.

The V call is TRBV7-9, the J call TRBJ2-3; a possible D gene is TRBD2 (5 bases). V lost 1 base, J lost 0 bases, and 11 bases lay in between. Germline V gene lookup returns CDR1 SEHNR and CDR2 FQNEAQ (reference sequence). The CDR3 is 16 amino acids. CDR3 nucleotides: TGTGCCAGCAGCTTAGAAGCGGAAGCCAGCACAGATACGCAGTATTTT. It specifies CASSLEAEASTDTQYF.